These 6 T cell receptor beta chains were sequenced from one sample in a study of blood T cells in healthy people across ages. Through a sample-barcoded 5' primer and a J-beta primer mix, a second PCR was run for about 6 to 11 cycles. A single record per CDR3 protein comes from TCRdb applying MiXCR to the 5' RACE reads. Of 800,000 or so distinct CDR3 sequences in the sample, 25% were seen once. This sample also belongs to another study, concerning T cells of mothers and their children.

The specimen was blood. These receptors came from a boy aged 5-17 years in good health.

This chain uses TRBV6-5 with TRBJ1-5; possibly TRBD1 for D (6 bases). CDR1 is MNHEY and CDR2 is SVGAGI in the germline V gene. V was pared by 9 bases and J by 5 bases, with 17 bases between. The CDR3 loop spans 14 amino acids. Here the CDR3 reads CASKVVAGDQPQHF. CDR3 DNA: TGTGCCAGTAAGGTAGTGGCAGGGGATCAGCCCCAGCATTTT.

The CDR3 region is CSASPTNTEAFF. CDR3 coding DNA: TGCAGTGCTTCGCCCACGAACACTGAAGCTTTCTTT. The chain links TRBV20-1 to TRBJ1-1; D is unclear. V was cut by 5 bases and J by 1 base, with 8 bases left in between. The CDR3 has 12 amino acids. Germline V lookup: CDR1 DFQATT, CDR2 SNEGSKA (reference sequence).

The sample holds a few counts of this clonotype. The CDR3: CSLEGQGGETQYF. CDR3 DNA sequence: TGCAGCCTCGAAGGGCAGGGTGGGGAGACCCAGTACTTC. J is TRBJ2-5 and V is TRBV29-1; TRBD1 is a possible D gene (5 bases). The germline V and J ends were trimmed by 8 bases and 5 bases, with 18 bases remaining between them. Germline V gene lookup returns CDR1 SQVTM and CDR2 ANQGSEA. The CDR3 totals 13 residues.

This clonotype appeared a few times. This chain links TRBV12-3 or TRBV12-4 with TRBJ2-3; TRBD1 or TRBD2 may be the D gene (5 bases each). Trimming cost V 5 bases and J 4 bases, with 16 bases left between them. This CDR3 comprises 15 residues. CDR3 in DNA: TGTGCCAGCAGTCCCCGGGACCTTCCTCCAGATACGCAGTATTTT. It translates to CASSPRDLPPDTQYF.

This clonotype showed up just once. The chain links TRBV6-6 to TRBJ2-1, with a possible D match to TRBD2 (6 bases). Germline V lookup: CDR1 MNHNY, CDR2 SVGAGI (reference sequence). The CDR3 length is 15 residues. V lost 5 bases to trimming and J lost 6 bases, with 17 bases between them. DNA for the CDR3: TGTGCCAGCAGTCGGAGCGGGTACGGGGCCAATGAGCAGTTCTTC. Translated: CASSRSGYGANEQFF.

This clonotype was counted between two and nine times. This rearrangement joins TRBV2 to TRBJ2-1; no reliable D call. Judging by the DNA end, TRBJ2-7 fits better; the J call may be wrong. CDR3 length: 13 amino acids. From germline, CDR1 is SNHLY and CDR2 FYNNEI. DNA for the CDR3: TGTGCCAGCAGTCTACAATTAAGCTACGAGCAGTACTTC. Its translation is CASSLQLSYEQYF.